Detailed here is one TCR beta chain. The antigen is not known. These data come from a study of cytotoxic CD8 clonotypes in ibrutinib-treated CLL. Study-wide results and limits: Public clonotypes, an uncommon group, contracted or remained stable on treatment. Clonality went up at ibrutinib response and then declined back toward baseline at progression.

Deletions cut 6 bases from V and 3 bases from J, with 12 bases between. The CDR3 has 13 residues. CDR1 and CDR2 (germline): MDHEN, SYDVKM. Profiled with immunoSEQ multiplex PCR; TCRdb holds only in-frame clones, not every one. The sample holds about 140,000 clones, approximately 75% seen once. This sample comprised PBMCs, obtained after 12 months of ibrutinib treatment. The rearrangement uses TRBV28 and TRBJ2-7; TRBD1 is a possible D gene (5 bases). This sequence was found in a human donor with chronic lymphocytic leukemia. In DNA, the CDR3 is TGTGCCAGCAGGCAGGGTCGTCTCTACGAGCAGTACTTC. This gives the protein CASRQGRLYEQYF.